This T cell receptor (beta chain) was observed in a study of PD-L1 blockade in urothelial cancer (dated by TCRdb to about 2017). With regard to the full study: Every patient began therapy at some point between 2013 and 2015 and was given atezolizumab 1,200 mg intravenously every 3 weeks. Twenty-five of 29 patients were males with bladder-origin urothelial cancer, and about 65% of the roughly 29 reported a prior smoking history. Patients had an ECOG performance status of 0 or 1 and had received between 0 and 3 prior chemotherapy regimens. In the same patients, whole exome sequencing and RNA sequencing of pretreatment tumors were performed in addition to TCR sequencing. Blood samples gave a median of approximately 150,000 T cells and 80,000 to 95,000 unique TCRs, with a median clonality of 0.080. Pretreatment tumor samples and matched peripheral blood, collected serially before and after atezolizumab treatment, underwent TCR sequencing. Some ten patients reached durable clinical benefit, while some 20 patients did not. Blood samples were analyzed 3 weeks after the start of treatment (second dose) and 6 weeks after the start of treatment. Durable clinical benefit was defined as a progression-free survival longer than 6 months, and TCR features were additionally tested against progression-free survival and overall survival. The study, an exploratory multi-omic analysis, examined somatic, immune and clinical correlates of response to PD-L1 blockade with atezolizumab in urothelial cancer. Pretreatment blood TCR-seq was available for twenty-nine patients, at least one posttreatment blood collection was obtained for about 24 patients, and tumor TCR-seq was available for about 24 patients. Study-wide conclusions, independent of this receptor: Small sample size (n ≈ 27) and many exploratory analyses mean the results are intended to be hypothesis-generating. Among patients with durable benefit, tumor-associated TCR clones showed greater expansion in peripheral blood 3 weeks after treatment started (n ≈ 23, p = 0.022). Improved progression-free and overall survival was associated with having pretreatment peripheral blood TCR clonality below the median.

Synthetic TCR analog templates were spiked into each PCR to estimate absolute template abundance from read counts. The immunoSEQ assay was used to amplify TCRbeta CDR3 regions from genomic DNA with bias-controlled V and J gene primers. Sequencing of rearranged TCRbeta segments was performed at approximately 20X coverage. The paper's data handling went like this. Clustering was used to correct sequencing errors, and CDR3s were annotated against IMGT so that V, D and J genes could be assigned. Downstream analyses used only productive TCRbeta rearrangements and left out out-of-frame or stop-codon sequences. Clonality was calculated as one minus the Shannon entropy normalized by the log of the number of unique productive sequences. Clones differing between time points or between blood and tumor were identified by Fisher's exact test with Benjamini-Hochberg correction at adjusted p below 0.01. TCRdb carries this immuneACCESS record with in-frame sequences only. Its versions omit some clonotypes, under half of them owing to an unresolved V gene in the studies checked, with the rest unexplained. That table gives V, J and clone size, and the DNA gave D and trimming. Within this sample are roughly 95,000 clones, with around 87% of them counted one time only. The ten largest make up 1.5% to 2.5% of the sample.

Worth noting for this clone: No cognate antigen has been identified for it. The sample holds no much larger clone one base away, and base qualities are not on file.

In light of the paper, this sample's time point label describes: pretreatment peripheral blood. The cohort comprised around 30 patients with locally advanced or metastatic urothelial carcinoma treated at Memorial Sloan Kettering on a trial protocol. Peripheral blood mononuclear cells were collected pretreatment and during treatment, at between 1 and 8 total time points per patient. The Qiagen DNeasy Blood extraction kit was used to purify genomic DNA from total PBMCs and from tumor samples. PBMCs were collected pretreatment and during treatment, and were isolated and stored as previously described. The CDR3, from cysteine to phenylalanine, totals 13 residues. The entry retains the CDR3 DNA only, 39 bases that are in frame from base 1. The germline V gene encodes CDR1 KGHSH and CDR2 LQKENI. Trimming at the junction amounts to 6 bases on V and 0 bases on J, and the germline ends lie 7 bases apart.

The chain joins TRBV18 to TRBJ2-3; the D gene identity is not certain. Material: PBMCs, obtained around atezolizumab (anti-PD-L1) treatment. The TCR originated in a man aged 55 to 70 with urothelial cancer. The nucleotide sequence is given as TGTGCCAGCTCCCCCACTAGCACAGATACGCAGTATTTT. Its coded protein is CASSPTSTDTQYF.